A selection of T cell receptor beta chains follows, all from one sample in a study of T-cell memory formation after mild COVID-19. MiXCR, run by TCRdb on the 5' RACE reads, gives a single entry per CDR3 protein. Of 470,000 or so distinct CDR3 sequences in the sample, about a sixth are singletons; the top ten hold around a fifth. Sequences were obtained from PBMCs or a T cell subset sorted from them (not recorded which). All receptors come from a man in his late teens or twenties who had mild COVID-19 (a few samples of this study predate the infection). Cell type and time point are not known. The CDR3 runs from the conserved cysteine through the conserved F or W. D genes are given only for firm matches. Clone size is not always given. Where it is, it says once, few, many or a class for expanded clones.

D gene	J gene	V gene	clone size	CDR3 DNA	CDR3 protein
TRBD1	TRBJ2-5	TRBV7-3	NA	TGTGCCAGCAGCTCCGGACAGGGGGATATAGAGACCCAGTACTTC	CASSSGQGDIETQYF
NA	TRBJ2-5	TRBV11-3	NA	TGTGCCAGCAGCGCTAGTTTTCAAGAGACCCAGTACTTC	CASSASFQETQYF
NA	TRBJ1-2	TRBV9	NA	TGTGCCAGCAGGGTGACCGGGACGGTCGGGGGCTACACCTTC	CASRVTGTVGGYTF
TRBD1	TRBJ1-2	TRBV7-2	NA	TGTGCCAGCAGCCCTGACCCGGGACAGGGTAAAAACTATGGCTACACCTTC	CASSPDPGQGKNYGYTF
NA	TRBJ1-1	TRBV29-1	NA	TGCAGCGTTGCGCCGGGTTGGGGTATGCAGAACACTGAAGCTTTCTTT	CSVAPGWGMQNTEAFF
NA	TRBJ2-2	TRBV2	NA	TGTGCCAGCACCACGACATTAACCGGGGAGCTGTTTTTT	CASTTTLTGELFF
TRBD2	TRBJ2-5	TRBV5-1	few	TGCGCCAGCAGCTCGCTAGCGGGGGACCAAGAGACCCAGTACTTC	CASSSLAGDQETQYF
NA	TRBJ1-2	TRBV19	NA	TGTGCCAGTAGTAGCGGCGACAACTATGGCTACACCTTC	CASSSGDNYGYTF
TRBD2	TRBJ2-1	TRBV7-3	few	TGTGCCAGCAGCTCCGGTTGGAGCGGGGGGGAGAATGAGCAGTTCTTC	CASSSGWSGGENEQFF
NA	TRBJ1-1	TRBV20-1	NA	TGCAGTGCTTTCCCGCAGGAGGGAACTGAAGCTTTCTTT	CSAFPQEGTEAFF
NA	TRBJ2-1	TRBV20-1	few	TGCAGTGCTGAAGAATTGGGTAGTCGGTTCTTC	CSAEELGSRFF
NA	TRBJ1-1	TRBV12-3/TRBV12-4	NA	TGTGCCTGTAAGAGACAGATAAACACTGAAGCTTTCTTT	CACKRQINTEAFF
NA	TRBJ2-3	TRBV2	NA	TGTGCCAGCAGTGAAGGGGGCCAGGGGCTATCAGATACGCAGTATTTT	CASSEGGQGLSDTQYF
NA	TRBJ2-1	TRBV6-2/TRBV6-3	few	TGTGCCAGCAGTTACATCGAGGGGTCCCGCCTCAATGAGCAGTTCTTC	CASSYIEGSRLNEQFF
TRBD1	TRBJ2-1	TRBV6-2/TRBV6-3	NA	TGTGCCAGCAGTTACGAGGCAGGGGGCAGCTATGAGCAGTTCTTC	CASSYEAGGSYEQFF
NA	TRBJ1-1	TRBV6-2/TRBV6-3	NA	TGTGCCAGCAGTCCGGTGGACCTACGTCCTGAAGCTTTCTTT	CASSPVDLRPEAFF
NA	TRBJ1-2	TRBV12-3/TRBV12-4	once	TGTGCCAGCAGCCAGCGGCTGAACTATGGCTACACCTTC	CASSQRLNYGYTF
TRBD1	TRBJ2-7	TRBV27	NA	TGTGCCAGCAGTTGGGGACAGGGAGGCTACGAGCAGTACTTC	CASSWGQGGYEQYF
TRBD2	TRBJ2-7	TRBV6-2/TRBV6-3	NA	TGTGCCAGTAGGACTAGCGGCTACGAGCAGTACTTC	CASRTSGYEQYF
NA	TRBJ1-6	TRBV5-1	many	TGCGCCAGCAGCTTGGCCGGGCGCTCACCCCTCCACTTT	CASSLAGRSPLHF
TRBD1	TRBJ1-2	TRBV4-3	NA	TGCGCCAGCAGCCAACGGGACAGAGACCACTATGGCTACACCTTC	CASSQRDRDHYGYTF
TRBD1	TRBJ2-3	TRBV7-3	NA	TGTGCCAGCAGCCAACAGGGGGTGGCTGATACGCAGTATTTT	CASSQQGVADTQYF
NA	TRBJ2-5	TRBV5-1	NA	TGCGCCAGCAGCAAAGACCAAGAGACCCAGTACTTC	CASSKDQETQYF
NA	TRBJ2-1	TRBV9	few	TGTGCCAGCACCGTGGACGGGTCCGTCCATGAGCAGTTCTTC	CASTVDGSVHEQFF
NA	TRBJ1-3	TRBV20-1	many	TGCAGTGCTAGACGGTCACTTGTCCCTGGAAACACCATATATTTT	CSARRSLVPGNTIYF
NA	TRBJ1-1	TRBV18	NA	TGTGCCAGCTCACCATCTCTAGTTTCTTTGTGGGCTTTCTTT	CASSPSLVSLWAFF
TRBD1	TRBJ2-3	TRBV20-1	NA	TGCAGTGCTGCCCGACAGGGCGGCACAGATACGCAGTATTTT	CSAARQGGTDTQYF
TRBD1	TRBJ1-1	TRBV7-2	NA	TGTGCCAGCAGTAGCGACAGGGTTCACACTGAAGCTTTCTTT	CASSSDRVHTEAFF
TRBD2	TRBJ2-1	TRBV7-8	few	TGTGCCAGCAGCTTTGGACTAGCGGGGGTTTACAATGAGCAGTTCTTC	CASSFGLAGVYNEQFF
TRBD1	TRBJ1-1	TRBV5-1	many	TGCGCCAGCAGCCGACAGGGGGGGAACACTGAAGCTTTCTTT	CASSRQGGNTEAFF
NA	TRBJ1-6	TRBV10-3	few	TGTGCCATCAGTGAAGAGCTCTCCTATAATTCACCCCTCCACTTT	CAISEELSYNSPLHF
TRBD2	TRBJ2-1	TRBV5-6	NA	TGTGCCAGCAGCTCTAGCGGGGGGGCCGATGAGCAGTTCTTC	CASSSSGGADEQFF
TRBD2	TRBJ2-1	TRBV14	few	TGTGCCAGCAGCCCCCGGGGGGTTTCCTACAATGAGCAGTTCTTC	CASSPRGVSYNEQFF
NA	TRBJ2-3	TRBV5-1	few	TGCGCCAGCAGCTTGCAGCTAGCCTCAGATACGCAGTATTTT	CASSLQLASDTQYF
NA	TRBJ2-3	TRBV19	NA	TGTGCCAGTAGTATAAATTATGTCGATACGCAGTATTTT	CASSINYVDTQYF
NA	TRBJ1-5	TRBV15	NA	TGTGCCACCAGCAGCCAGGGAGGGCAGCCCCAGCATTTT	CATSSQGGQPQHF
TRBD1	TRBJ2-5	TRBV5-6	NA	TGTGCCAGCCGGGGACAGGAAGAGACCCAGTACTTC	CASRGQEETQYF